The entry that follows covers one T cell receptor beta chain sequence. Its antigen is unknown. The CDR3 extends over 15 amino acids. The germline V gene encodes CDR1 MNHEY and CDR2 SVGAGI. The V gene lost 0 bases and the J gene lost 4 bases, with 11 bases spanning the gap. Assay: immunoSEQ multiplex PCR; the TCRdb copy retains only in-frame clones and omits some. The profile shows more than 9,500 clones, 60% to 85% of them singletons. The data were taken from a study of tumor-infiltrating lymphocytes in localized non-small cell lung cancer. Study-wide findings and caveats: Tumor T-cell fraction was not associated with recurrence-free survival.

The sequenced material came from lung tumor tissue. This chain links TRBV6-5 with TRBJ2-3, with D maybe TRBD2 (6 bases). This clonotype was obtained from a human donor with non-small cell lung cancer. As DNA, the CDR3 is TGTGCCAGCAGTTACTCGGCGGGAAGAGCAGATACGCAGTATTTT. It codes for CASSYSAGRADTQYF.